The 8 T cell receptor beta chains listed next were all sequenced from one sample in a study of human T cells and chemical hapten exposure. Time point: patch test 2, 6 weeks after DPC sensitization. Sample treatment: therapeutic diphenylcyclopropenone sensitization with weekly scalp DPC. TCRdb called the RACE reads again in MiXCR, with one record for every CDR3 protein. The table has roughly 380,000 distinct CDR3 sequences, about 6% seen once. Sequenced here: whole blood, sampled in connection with sensitization to the hapten diphenylcyclopropenone (DPC). Source of these receptors: a woman between 18 and 30 years old with alopecia areata. Some clones in this sample may be carry-over from other donors' samples.

Many counts were recorded for this clonotype. The chain has TRBV5-1 and TRBJ2-7; the D gene is possibly TRBD1 (6 bases). Germline assignment: CDR1 SGHRS and CDR2 YFSETQ. Trimming took off 3 bases at V and 4 bases at J, with 17 bases between the two ends. CDR3 length equals 15 residues. The CDR3 spells CASSSTDRGVYEQYF. CDR3 nucleotides: TGCGCCAGCAGCTCTACGGACAGAGGTGTTTACGAGCAGTACTTC.

This clonotype was picked up many times. The chain links TRBV7-2 to TRBJ2-3; 8 bases are a match to TRBD1. Trimming cost V 5 bases and J 4 bases; bases outside gene matches: 5. This CDR3 is built from 14 residues. Looked up from germline, CDR1 is SGHTA and CDR2 is FQGNSA. The CDR3 loop is CASSTWTGPDTQYF. CDR3 DNA: TGTGCCAGCAGCACGTGGACAGGGCCAGATACGCAGTATTTT. The full variable domain, rest sourced from reference TRBV7-2 and TRBJ2-3, is GAGVSQSPSNKVTEKGKDVELRCDPISGHTALYWYRQSLGQGLEFLIYFQGNSAPDKSGLPSDRFSAERTGGSVSTLTIQRTQQEDSAVYLCASSTWTGPDTQYFGPGTRLTVL.

This clonotype was seen repeatedly, ten times or more. The chain links TRBV14 to TRBJ1-4, with 7 bases matching TRBD1. This CDR3 spans 15 amino acids. Trimming at V came to 4 bases and at J to 7 bases, leaving 9 bases not matched to a gene. Germline CDR1 is SGHDN and CDR2 is FVKESK. The CDR3 DNA reads as TGTGCCAGCAGCCCGTGGACAGGTCGGGGTGAAAAACTGTTTTTT. This translates into CASSPWTGRGEKLFF.

At least ten counts were recorded for this clonotype. The V and J genes are TRBV4-3 and TRBJ1-3; D gene uncertain. In germline, CDR1 is LGHNA, CDR2 YSLEER. The CDR3 is 15 residues long. Trimming pared 0 bases from V and 3 bases from J, leaving 9 bases between. CDR3 bases: TGCGCCAGCAGCCAAGATCTCCAGCTTGGAAACACCATATATTTT. The encoded protein is CASSQDLQLGNTIYF.

V and J are TRBV7-9 and TRBJ1-6; D call uncertain. Trimming pared 5 bases from V and 10 bases from J, leaving 12 bases between. This CDR3 region has 13 residues. CDR1 is SEHNR, CDR2 FQNEAQ, per germline (reference sequence). This chain's CDR3 is CASSPLQSSPLHF. CDR3 nucleotide sequence: TGTGCCAGCAGCCCCCTCCAGTCCTCACCCCTCCACTTT.

This clonotype was recorded many times. The V and J genes are TRBV7-9 and TRBJ1-5; D possibly corresponds to TRBD1 (5 bases). Per germline, CDR1 SEHNR and CDR2 FQNEAQ (reference sequence). This CDR3 comprises 12 residues. Between the trimmed V and J ends, which lost 5 bases and 7 bases, there was a span of 9 bases. Written as DNA, the CDR3 is TGTGCCAGCAGCCATGGGGGGCAGCCCCAGCATTTT. It is translated as CASSHGGQPQHF.

V gene TRBV4-1 combines with J gene TRBJ2-5, with a possible D match to TRBD2 (6 bases). Trimming removed 3 bases at V and 9 bases at J, with 20 bases between. The CDR3 extends over 15 amino acids. Germline CDR1 and CDR2: MGHRA and YSYEKL. For the CDR3, the DNA is TGCGCCAGCAGCCAGCTGACTAGTGGAATAAGGGCCCAGTACTTC. It codes for CASSQLTSGIRAQYF.

The chain combines TRBV7-9 with TRBJ1-1, with TRBD1 identical over 9 bases. Losses at the gene ends were 4 bases for V and 3 bases for J; bases not matched to a gene: 6. Per germline, CDR1 SEHNR and CDR2 FQNEAQ (reference sequence). This CDR3 has 15 residues. CDR3 sequence: CASSWGQGKDTEAFF. The CDR3 DNA follows: TGTGCCAGCAGCTGGGGACAGGGAAAGGACACTGAAGCTTTCTTT.